This T cell receptor (beta chain) was recorded in a study of T cell changes during pregnancy in multiple sclerosis. Germline CDR1 is SGHNT and CDR2 is YYREEE (reference sequence). V was clipped by 4 bases and J by 3 bases; unmatched bases: 9. The CDR3 is 15 residues long. The method was immunoSEQ multiplex PCR; TCRdb's version includes in-frame clones alone and lacks a portion of them. Counted here are under 60,000 clones, around 93% occurring once; the ten biggest clones make up about 0.6%. Source: CD4+ T cells from peripheral blood mononuclear cells, taken after pregnancy. The origin of this receptor is a female donor with multiple sclerosis, enrolled in a pregnancy study. The chain combines TRBV5-4 with TRBJ2-7; 8 nucleotides align to TRBD1. The DNA of the CDR3 is TGTGCCAGCAGCCTCGACGACAGGGGTATCTACGAGCAGTACTTC. Its translation: CASSLDDRGIYEQYF.